One sample yielded the 20 T cell receptor beta chains listed below, sequenced in a study of CD8+CD57+ T cells in acquired aplastic anemia. Genomic DNA, the template, was used for profiling of the TCR beta VDJ and CDR3. TCRdb recomputed calls from the reads with MiXCR, one row per CDR3 protein. The table has 150,000 to 200,000 distinct CDR3 sequences, 64% seen once; the top ten hold around 45%. Sequenced: sorted CD4+, CD8+, or CD8+CD57+ T cells (not recorded which) from PBMCs. Source of these receptors: a human donor with severe aplastic anemia or a healthy control (not recorded which).

The CDR3 spells CASSPSGGDYNEQFF. DNA for the CDR3: TGTGCCAGCAGCCCCAGCGGGGGAGACTACAATGAGCAGTTCTTC. The V gene is TRBV7-8, the J gene TRBJ2-1; 8 positions match TRBD2. Germline CDR1 SGHVS, CDR2 FQNEAQ. The length of the CDR3 is 15 residues. Trimming removed 5 bases from V and 3 bases from J; junction bases left unmatched: 6.

V gene TRBV7-8 combines with J gene TRBJ2-7, with 8 bases fitting TRBD2. The CDR3 has 15 residues. V lost 5 bases, J lost 2 bases, and 8 bases stayed unmatched. CDR1 is SGHVS and CDR2 is FQNEAQ in the germline V gene. The CDR3 sequence: CASSPEPGLAYEQYF. CDR3 DNA sequence: TGTGCCAGCAGCCCTGAACCGGGACTAGCCTACGAGCAGTACTTC.

The table lists this clonotype with many counts. The chain joins TRBV19 to TRBJ1-2; 7 positions agree with TRBD1. After removal of 1 base from V and 8 bases from J, the junction contained 13 bases not matched to a gene. Germline-derived CDR1 and CDR2 are LNHDA and SQIVND (reference sequence). This CDR3 has 16 amino acids. CDR3 bases: TGTGCCAGTAGTATAGCCCCGGGACAGCCTCTCGACGGCTACACCTTC. Its protein is CASSIAPGQPLDGYTF.

Points on this clonotype: Its ends do not fully match the called genes, so a read error is possible. This chain connects TRBV7-2 to TRBJ2-2; no clear D. Germline V lookup: CDR1 SGHTA, CDR2 FQGNSA. The CDR3 is made up of 12 amino acids. The CDR3 loop is CAISPNRGELFF. In nucleotides, the CDR3 is TGTGCCATCAGCCCTAATCGCGGGGAGCTGTTTTTT.

This clonotype was found a few times. With a much larger clone just one base away, this may be a read error. This chain's CDR3 is CVSSLQGYNEKLFF. The CDR3 DNA reads TGCGTCAGCAGCTTACAGGGGTATAATGAAAAACTGTTTTTT. The chain couples TRBV5-1 to TRBJ1-4; 7 bases line up with TRBD1. The CDR3 contains 14 residues. In germline, CDR1 is SGHRS, CDR2 YFSETQ.

This sequence joins TRBV9 and TRBJ2-5; D is unresolved. Germline CDR1 reads SGDLS; CDR2 reads YYNGEE. Trimming removed 0 bases at V and 4 bases at J, with 16 bases between. The CDR3 sequence is 16 residues long. The DNA for the CDR3 is TGTGCCAGCAGCGTAGCTTCCCACTCGTCCCTAGAGACCCAGTACTTC. It codes for CASSVASHSSLETQYF.

This clonotype was recorded many times. The CDR3 here is CASRREYGYTF. The CDR3 coding sequence is TGTGCCAGCAGGAGAGAGTATGGCTACACCTTC. This chain connects TRBV6-6 to TRBJ1-2, with D hard to call. CDR3 size: 11 residues. Trimming took 6 bases from V and 5 from J, leaving 7 bases between them. Germline lookup yields CDR1 MNHNY and CDR2 SVGAGI (reference sequence).

The rearrangement joins TRBV9 to TRBJ1-1, with 9 bases lining up with TRBD1. The CDR3 spans 15 residues. CDR1 and CDR2 (germline): SGDLS, YYNGEE. J gave up 4 bases and V 4 bases, and 8 bases lay outside the gene matches. Here the CDR3 reads CASSPSTGGSTEAFF. The CDR3 coding sequence is TGTGCCAGCAGCCCATCGACAGGGGGAAGCACTGAAGCTTTCTTT.

This clonotype was seen more than once but under ten times. This chain connects TRBV2 to TRBJ2-2; D uncertain. CDR1 is SNHLY and CDR2 is FYNNEI in the germline V gene. This CDR3 contains 14 residues. V was pared by 10 bases and J by 4 bases, with 16 bases between. As DNA, the CDR3 is TGTGCCACCCGAAACAGACGCCTCACCGGGGAGCTGTTTTTT. Translating it yields CATRNRRLTGELFF. The whole variable domain, filled in from reference TRBV2 and TRBJ2-2, reads EPEVTQTPSHQVTQMGQEVILRCVPISNHLYFYWYRQILGQKVEFLVSFYNNEISEKSEIFDDQFSVERPDGSNFTLKIRSTKLEDSAMYFCATRNRRLTGELFFGEGSRLTVL.

This clonotype has at least ten counts. V gene TRBV5-1 combines with J gene TRBJ2-1; 13 bases are a match to TRBD2. The CDR3 runs 15 residues. Germline lookup yields CDR1 SGHRS and CDR2 YFSETQ. With 4 bases clipped from V and 8 bases from J, the junction kept 6 bases outside the gene matches. CDR3 residues: CASSTSGGDVDEQFF. CDR3 nucleotide sequence: TGCGCCAGCAGCACTAGCGGGGGGGACGTTGATGAGCAGTTCTTC.

Of note for this clonotype: The germline gene is not matched at one end of the junction; a read error may be the cause. The chain has TRBV20-1 and TRBJ1-2; possibly TRBD1 for D (5 bases). This CDR3 has 15 residues. Germline V lookup: CDR1 DFQATT, CDR2 SNEGSKA (reference sequence). The CDR3: CSARRGPGMDYGYTF. CDR3 coding DNA: TGCAGTGCTAGACGGGGCCCGGGGATGGACTATGGCTACACATTC.

This chain uses TRBV7-9 with TRBJ2-5; 7 bases are shared with TRBD2. The closer fit of TRBJ2-1 to the DNA end suggests the J call may be wrong. Germline V gene lookup returns CDR1 SEHNR and CDR2 FQNEAQ (reference sequence). The CDR3 runs to 15 residues. Here the CDR3 DNA reads TGTGCCAGCAGCGATACCCTAGCGGAGAACAATGAGCAGTTCTTC. It translates to CASSDTLAENNEQFF.

The chain combines TRBV2 with TRBJ1-2; D possibly corresponds to TRBD1 (5 bases). The CDR3 contains 12 residues. Trimming removed 6 bases from V and 7 bases from J, with 12 bases in between. Germline V gives CDR1 SNHLY, CDR2 FYNNEI. The CDR3 sequence is CASSPSGPGYTF. The CDR3 bases are TGTGCCAGCAGCCCCTCGGGGCCTGGCTACACCTTC.

The rearrangement links TRBV7-3 to TRBJ2-6; a possible D gene is TRBD2 (5 bases). Germline-derived CDR1 and CDR2 are SGHTA and FQGTGA. Trimming pared 1 base from V and 2 bases from J, leaving 15 bases between. CDR3 length: 18 residues. The CDR3 protein is CASSLILVGNTGANVLTF. CDR3 nucleotide sequence: TGTGCCAGCAGCTTAATCCTGGTCGGGAACACTGGGGCCAACGTCCTGACTTTC.

Concerning this clonotype itself: The CDR3 does not close with the conserved phenylalanine or tryptophan, likely indicating a read error. The chain joins TRBV6-4 to TRBJ2-2; no clear D gene. This CDR3 has 14 residues. The V gene's germline CDR1 is MRHNA and CDR2 SNTAGT. Trimming removed 7 bases at V and 3 bases at J, with 12 bases between. As DNA, the CDR3 is TGTGCCAGCAAATACGGATCGGACACCGGGGAGCTGTTTTCT. Amino acid sequence: CASKYGSDTGELFS.

The CDR3 reads CASSYNGRDRYNEQFF. The CDR3 region has the DNA TGTGCCAGCAGCTACAATGGGCGGGACAGATACAATGAGCAGTTCTTC. The genes are TRBV7-9 and TRBJ2-1, with D possibly TRBD1 on 7 matching bases. This CDR3 spans 16 amino acids. Trimming removed 4 bases from V and 4 bases from J, with 17 bases in between. Germline values: CDR1 SEHNR, CDR2 FQNEAQ (reference sequence).

This clonotype was counted a few times. The V call is TRBV20-1, the J call TRBJ2-7, with D unresolved. Between the trimmed V and J ends, which lost 7 bases and 0 bases, there was a span of 7 bases. The germline gives CDR1 DFQATT, CDR2 SNEGSKA (reference sequence). The CDR3 consists of 11 residues. CDR3 nucleotide sequence: TGCAGTGTCGGCACCTCCTACGAGCAGTACTTC. Translating gives CSVGTSYEQYF.

The chain has TRBV15 and TRBJ2-1; 9 bases line up with TRBD2. CDR3 size: 17 residues. V lost 0 bases, J lost 6 bases, and 9 bases stayed unmatched. Germline values: CDR1 LNHNV, CDR2 YYDKDF (reference sequence). DNA for the CDR3: TGTGCCACCAGCAGAGATGGTCTAGCGGGGTTGAGCAATGAGCAGTTCTTC. This encodes CATSRDGLAGLSNEQFF.

The rearrangement uses TRBV6-5 and TRBJ2-2; no clear D gene. The germline V gene encodes CDR1 MNHEY and CDR2 SVGAGI. Trimming pared 6 bases from V and 7 bases from J, leaving 6 bases between. This CDR3 is 11 amino acids long. The CDR3 sequence: CASRDYGELFF. CDR3 bases: TGTGCCAGCAGGGATTACGGGGAGCTGTTTTTT.

This clonotype was observed a few times. The chain couples TRBV9 to TRBJ1-4, with no clear D. The CDR3 contains 18 residues. Germline CDR1 is SGDLS and CDR2 is YYNGEE. Between the trimmed V and J ends, which lost 0 bases and 2 bases, there was a span of 17 bases. DNA of the CDR3: TGTGCCAGCAGCGTAGGGTTAGGAAGGGCCTCGACTAATGAAAAACTGTTTTTT. Translated, it gives CASSVGLGRASTNEKLFF.